The entry below describes one T cell receptor (beta chain). TCRdb keeps only in-frame clones here, not all; method: immunoSEQ multiplex PCR. This table holds approximately 70,000 clones, roughly 90% found once. The record originates from a study of technical replicates of blood from several donors. Germline V lookup: CDR1 PRHDT, CDR2 FYEKMQ (reference sequence). V gave up 6 bases and J gave up 9 bases; unmatched junction bases: 8. The CDR3 is 13 amino acids. This TCR came from a human donor in good health. V is TRBV13 and J is TRBJ2-1, with TRBD2 matching 7 bases. The specimen was T cells isolated from PBMCs. The CDR3 DNA follows: TGTGCCAGCAGACATAGCGGGTCCCCTGAGCAGTTCTTC. It encodes CASRHSGSPEQFF.